The 13 T cell receptor beta chains presented below share a single source sample, sequenced in a study of T cell responses to AZD1222 COVID-19 vaccine. This table comes from immunoSEQ multiplex PCR, and its TCRdb copy is limited to in-frame clones, with some not included. The table records 180,000 or so clones, under 95% of them present only once. The sample here was peripheral blood, taken 28 days after the second AZD1222 dose. The receptors were sampled from an adult who received the AZD1222 COVID-19 vaccine.

J is TRBJ2-1 and V is TRBV29-1, with 15 nucleotides matching TRBD2. Germline CDR1 is SQVTM and CDR2 is ANQGSEA. V trimming: 3 bases; J trimming: 1 base; junction bases outside the gene matches: 1. CDR3 size: 16 residues. The CDR3 DNA reads TGCAGCGTTGAGGGGACTAGCGGGGGGTCCTACAATGAGCAGTTCTTC. Protein: CSVEGTSGGSYNEQFF.

The gene calls are TRBV7-9 and TRBJ1-6, with TRBD1 matching over 7 bases. The CDR3 runs 18 residues. The V and J ends lost 5 bases and 6 bases, in that order; junction bases with no gene match: 16. Per the germline V gene, CDR1 is SEHNR and CDR2 is FQNEAQ (reference sequence). The CDR3 protein is CASSRGPGGQALNSPLHF. For the CDR3, the DNA is TGTGCCAGCAGCCGCGGGCCGGGAGGACAGGCGCTTAATTCACCCCTCCACTTT.

The CDR3 here is CASSQWGQGENQPQHF. The CDR3 DNA follows: TGTGCCAGCAGCCAATGGGGCCAGGGGGAAAATCAGCCCCAGCATTTT. The J gene is TRBJ1-5, the V gene TRBV3-1 (or the pseudogene TRBV3-2), with 7 positions matching TRBD1. The CDR3 is 16 residues long. The germline V gene has CDR1 LGHDT and CDR2 YNNKEL (reference sequence). V lost 2 bases to trimming and J lost 4 bases; unmatched junction nucleotides: 8.

The chain couples TRBV7-9 to TRBJ1-2; 11 bases match TRBD1. The J segment lost 6 bases and the V segment lost 1 base, leaving 1 base of the junction unmatched. CDR3 length equals 14 residues. The V gene's germline CDR1 is SEHNR and CDR2 FQNEAQ (reference sequence). In DNA, the CDR3 is TGTGCCAGCAGCTTAGGGGGACAGGGGGATGGCTACACCTTC. Its protein product is CASSLGGQGDGYTF.

This chain uses TRBV11-1 with TRBJ1-2, with D unclear. From germline, CDR1 is SGHAT and CDR2 FQDESV (reference sequence). The CDR3 sequence is 16 residues long. V dropped 5 bases and J dropped 4 bases, with 20 bases sitting between them. The CDR3 DNA reads TGTGCCAGCAGCCCACGAGGCGGACGCCCCGGCTATGGCTACACCTTC. Translation: CASSPRGGRPGYGYTF.

The chain couples TRBV2 to TRBJ1-2; D ambiguous. The germline V gene has CDR1 SNHLY and CDR2 FYNNEI. The CDR3 is 15 residues long. V lost 3 bases and J 0 bases, leaving 11 bases between the germline ends. The CDR3 coding sequence is TGTGCCAGCAGTGAGGGTCAGGCCTCTAACTATGGCTACACCTTC. Translating gives CASSEGQASNYGYTF.

The chain has TRBV6-2 or TRBV6-3 and TRBJ2-2; unclear D gene. V lost 2 bases and J lost 3, with 7 bases in between. Germline V gene sequence: CDR1 MNHEY, CDR2 SVGEGT. The CDR3 runs to 14 residues. CDR3 in amino acids: CASSYGRYTGELFF. The CDR3 DNA reads as TGTGCCAGCAGTTACGGGCGGTACACCGGGGAGCTGTTTTTT.

The chain combines TRBV7-9 with TRBJ1-4, with TRBD1 matching over 7 bases. Trimming removed 3 bases from V and 8 bases from J; junction bases left unmatched: 12. The CDR3 consists of 16 residues. CDR1 and CDR2 from the germline V gene are SEHNR and FQNEAQ (reference sequence). CDR3 region: CASSLGWRDSEEKLFF. The DNA of the CDR3 is TGTGCCAGCAGCTTGGGATGGCGGGACAGTGAGGAAAAACTGTTTTTT.

The gene calls are TRBV7-9 and TRBJ2-3; D may correspond to TRBD1 or TRBD2 (5 bases each). Looked up from germline, CDR1 is SEHNR and CDR2 is FQNEAQ (reference sequence). V was pared by 1 base and J by 0 bases, with 11 bases between. This CDR3 is 16 amino acids long. CDR3 sequence (DNA): TGTGCCAGCAGCTTAGAGGGGCTAGCAAGCACAGATACGCAGTATTTT. Its translation: CASSLEGLASTDTQYF. The full variable domain, completed using reference TRBV7-9 and TRBJ2-3, is DTGVSQNPRHKITKRGQNVTFRCDPISEHNRLYWYRQTLGQGPEFLTYFQNEAQLEKSRLLSDRFSAERPKGSFSTLEIQRTEQGDSAMYLCASSLEGLASTDTQYFGPGTRLTVL.

This clone has only one observation. The gene calls are TRBV2 and TRBJ1-2, with a weak D call TRBD1 (5 bases). Trimming pared 11 bases from V and 0 bases from J, leaving 16 bases between. The germline CDR1 and CDR2 sequences are SNHLY and FYNNEI. The CDR3 sequence is 14 residues long. CDR3: CALRGAGPNYGYTF. CDR3 bases: TGTGCCCTGAGAGGGGCAGGACCTAACTATGGCTACACCTTC.

The chain uses TRBV3-1 (or the pseudogene TRBV3-2) and TRBJ1-2, with TRBD1 as a possible D gene (5 bases). The CDR3 has 15 amino acids. The germline gives CDR1 LGHDT, CDR2 YNNKEL (reference sequence). The V gene lost 5 bases and the J gene lost 2 bases, with 15 bases spanning the gap. The DNA for the CDR3 is TGTGCCAGCAGCACCCGCCGGGCAGGGAACTATGGCTACACCTTC. Translating it yields CASSTRRAGNYGYTF.

The V gene is TRBV4-2, the J gene TRBJ2-7; perhaps TRBD2 as D (5 bases). The CDR3 sequence is 14 residues long. Germline CDR1 and CDR2: LGHNA and YNFKEQ. V was trimmed by 6 bases and J by 5 bases, leaving 17 bases between them. The CDR3 spells CASSPDYPIDEQYF. The CDR3 DNA reads as TGTGCCAGCAGTCCAGACTACCCTATCGACGAGCAGTACTTC.

This chain joins TRBV30 and TRBJ1-1; 9 nucleotides match TRBD1. The CDR3 contains 12 residues. After removal of 4 bases from V and 4 bases from J, the junction contained 1 base not matched to a gene. Per germline, CDR1 GTSNPN and CDR2 SVGIG (reference sequence). CDR3 in DNA: TGTGCCTGGATGACAGGGGGCACTGAAGCTTTCTTT. It yields the protein CAWMTGGTEAFF.